Shown below are 18 T cell receptor beta chains from a single sample sequenced in a study of cytomegalovirus exposure and HLA in healthy donors. PCR primers comprised 60 Vbeta and 13 Jbeta primers. Data came from immunoSEQ multiplex PCR; TCRdb stores just in-frame clones and leaves some out. The table shows more than 95,000 clones, with over 65% occurring only once. Material for sequencing was PBMCs. The origin of the receptors is a man aged 30 to 39 in good health and CMV-seronegative.

The V and J genes are TRBV9 and TRBJ2-5; 12 bases match TRBD2. CDR1 and CDR2 (germline): SGDLS, YYNGEE. J lost 4 bases, V lost 4 bases, and 8 bases had no gene match. This CDR3 comprises 16 residues. The chain's CDR3 is CASSWRTSGEGETQYF. CDR3 coding DNA: TGTGCCAGCAGCTGGAGGACTAGCGGGGAAGGAGAGACCCAGTACTTC.

This clone was counted only a few times. The chain has TRBV7-3 and TRBJ2-1, with D maybe TRBD2 (6 bases). V lost 4 bases to trimming and J lost 7 bases, with 8 bases between them. CDR1 SGHTA and CDR2 FQGTGA come from the germline V gene. This CDR3 spans 12 amino acids. The CDR3 protein is CASSSGVNEQFF. The DNA for the CDR3 is TGTGCCAGCAGCTCGGGGGTGAATGAGCAGTTCTTC.

V and J are TRBV6-5 and TRBJ1-6; the D gene is possibly TRBD1 (5 bases). V dropped 0 bases and J dropped 9 bases, with 15 bases sitting between them. The CDR3 length is 16 residues. The germline V gene encodes CDR1 MNHEY and CDR2 SVGAGI. CDR3 nucleotide sequence: TGTGCCAGCAGTTACTCGATAGGGCAGGGCACTTCACCCCTCCACTTT. As protein: CASSYSIGQGTSPLHF.

The rearrangement links TRBV7-9 to TRBJ1-6; no clear D. The CDR3 is made up of 12 amino acids. Germline V gene sequence: CDR1 SEHNR, CDR2 FQNEAQ (reference sequence). V was clipped by 2 bases and J by 9 bases, with 5 bases between them. The CDR3 is CASSLPFSPLHF. CDR3 coding DNA: TGTGCCAGCAGCTTACCCTTTTCACCCCTCCACTTT.

V and J are TRBV6-1 and TRBJ2-3; D uncertain. V lost 6 bases and J 3 bases, leaving 4 bases between the germline ends. The CDR3 has 11 amino acids. Germline CDR1 reads MNHNS; CDR2 reads SASEGT. CDR3 DNA sequence: TGTGCCAGCAGCTTAACAGATACGCAGTATTTT. This codes for CASSLTDTQYF.

CDR3 loop: CATSRVGQQETQYF. The CDR3, as DNA: TGTGCCACCAGCAGAGTCGGACAGCAAGAGACCCAGTACTTC. This rearrangement joins TRBV15 to TRBJ2-5, with TRBD1 as a possible D gene (6 bases). The CDR3 spans 14 residues. Germline assignment: CDR1 LNHNV and CDR2 YYDKDF (reference sequence). Trimming took 1 base from V and 2 from J, leaving 8 bases between them. The full variable domain, in which reference TRBV15 and TRBJ2-5 provide the parts outside the CDR3, is DAMVIQNPRYQVTQFGKPVTLSCSQTLNHNVMYWYQQKSSQAPKLLFHYYDKDFNNEADTPDNFQSRRPNTSFCFLDIRSPGLGDTAMYLCATSRVGQQETQYFGPGTRLLVL.

The CDR3 nucleotides are TGTGCCAGCAGCTTATCGGGAGGCACAGATACGCAGTATTTT. Translating it yields CASSLSGGTDTQYF. The rearrangement links TRBV7-2 to TRBJ2-3; TRBD2 is a possible D gene (6 bases). V was cut by 2 bases and J by 1 base, with 7 bases left in between. The germline CDR1 and CDR2 sequences are SGHTA and FQGNSA. There are 14 residues in the CDR3.

This chain links TRBV30 with TRBJ1-4; D remains unclear. The CDR3 covers 13 residues. The ends were cut back, 4 bases at V and 5 bases at J, with 11 bases in the middle. CDR1 GTSNPN and CDR2 SVGIG come from the germline V gene (reference sequence). The CDR3 bases are TGTGCCTGGACCCCGCGGAAGAATGAAAAACTGTTTTTT. Protein product: CAWTPRKNEKLFF.

This chain joins TRBV28 and TRBJ2-1, with D possibly being TRBD1 (6 bases). Germline values: CDR1 MDHEN, CDR2 SYDVKM. The CDR3 length is 14 residues. The V end lost 5 bases, the J end lost 6 bases, and 14 bases lay between the germline ends. CDR3 sequence (DNA): TGTGCCAGCAGTAGCCGACAGGTCGGCAATGAGCAGTTCTTC. Translation: CASSSRQVGNEQFF.

This chain connects TRBV5-5 to TRBJ2-1; 9 bases align to TRBD2. CDR3 size: 15 residues. V gave up 4 bases and J gave up 3 bases; unmatched junction bases: 5. CDR1 is SGHKS, CDR2 YYEKEE, per germline (reference sequence). The chain's CDR3 is CASSTPSGVYNEQFF. CDR3 in DNA: TGTGCCAGCAGCACCCCTAGCGGGGTCTACAATGAGCAGTTCTTC.

The chain joins TRBV7-8 to TRBJ2-7, with D possibly being TRBD1 (5 bases). The germline V gene has CDR1 SGHVS and CDR2 FQNEAQ. Trimming removed 5 bases at V and 6 bases at J, with 17 bases between. The CDR3 loop spans 14 amino acids. CDR3: CASSLPVLTVEQYF. DNA for the CDR3: TGTGCCAGCAGCCTTCCCGTTTTGACAGTCGAGCAGTACTTC.

The V call is TRBV4-3, the J call TRBJ1-6; TRBD1 agrees at 11 bases. This CDR3 region has 16 residues. CDR1 is LGHNA and CDR2 is YSLEER in the germline V gene. V dropped 1 base and J dropped 10; count of bases not matched to a gene: 6. This CDR3 is CASSQVGTGGNSPLHF. CDR3 sequence (DNA): TGCGCCAGCAGCCAAGTAGGGACAGGGGGTAACTCACCCCTCCACTTT.

The chain has TRBV7-9 and TRBJ1-5; no definite D call. CDR1 and CDR2 from the germline V gene are SEHNR and FQNEAQ (reference sequence). V shed 1 base and J shed 6 bases, with 10 bases lying between them. This CDR3 has 14 residues. CDR3 sequence reads: CASSLDSVSQPQHF. The CDR3 DNA reads as TGTGCCAGCAGCTTAGATTCGGTGAGTCAGCCCCAGCATTTT.

On this clone: The sample has other DNA sequences that encode this CDR3 too. This chain connects TRBV6-6 to TRBJ1-2; D is possibly TRBD1 (5 bases). The V end was cut by 2 bases, the J end by 4 bases, with 11 bases between. Germline CDR1 reads MNHNY; CDR2 reads SVGAGI (reference sequence). The CDR3 length is 14 residues. The CDR3 spells CASSYRGIGYGYTF. The CDR3 DNA reads TGTGCCAGCAGTTACAGGGGTATAGGCTATGGCTACACCTTC.

CDR3 bases: TGTGCCAGTAGTGCCGACAGGAACACTGAAGCTTTCTTT. Translated, it gives CASSADRNTEAFF. The chain uses TRBV19 and TRBJ1-1, with TRBD1 as a possible D gene (5 bases). Trimming left V 5 bases short and J 1 base short, with 8 bases between. This CDR3 contains 13 residues. Germline V lookup: CDR1 LNHDA, CDR2 SQIVND (reference sequence).

The count of this clone is one. The rearrangement joins TRBV4-1 to TRBJ2-7; TRBD1 agrees at 10 bases. The CDR3 has 14 residues. Per germline, CDR1 MGHRA and CDR2 YSYEKL. V trimming: 4 bases; J trimming: 4 bases; junction bases outside the gene matches: 4. CDR3 protein: CASSLGDRGYEQYF. For the CDR3, the DNA is TGCGCCAGCAGCCTAGGGGACAGGGGTTACGAGCAGTACTTC.

The CDR3 DNA reads TGCGCCAGCAGCTTTCTAGCGGGAGGGCCCCACTACAATGAGCAGTTCTTC. It translates to CASSFLAGGPHYNEQFF. The V call is TRBV5-1, the J call TRBJ2-1; TRBD2 matches at 12 bases. V dropped 2 bases and J dropped 3; count of bases not matched to a gene: 6. Germline loops: CDR1 SGHRS, CDR2 YFSETQ. The CDR3 sequence is 17 residues long.

The chain is built from TRBV11-2 and TRBJ2-7; 7 nucleotides line up with TRBD2. The CDR3 is 13 amino acids. Trimming took 2 bases from V and 9 from J; bases not matched to a gene: 7. From germline, CDR1 is SGHAT and CDR2 FQNNGV. CDR3 amino acids: CASSLQGSGRQYF. In DNA, the CDR3 is TGTGCCAGCAGCTTACAGGGTAGCGGGCGGCAGTACTTC.